Detailed here is one T cell receptor beta chain. The antigen remains unidentified. This record belongs to a study of shared clonotypes between healthy human individuals. Study information: For every donor, three CD4 naive, three CD4 memory, two CD8 naive and one CD8 memory plates were used. Findings of the study overall: The authors sampled blood alone, and tissue repertoires likely differ.

From CD4+ cells came CD45RA+ naive and CD45RA-negative memory subsets. CDR3 length: 14 residues. Germline assignment: CDR1 ENHRY and CDR2 SYGVKD. With V trimmed by 7 bases and J by 7 bases, 7 bases remained unmatched. DNA at about 0.2 ug, tens of thousands of T cell genomes, went into sorted-subset replicate PCRs. Assay: immunoSEQ multiplex PCR; the TCRdb copy retains only in-frame clones and omits some. The sample carries approximately 2,300,000 clones, 85% to 95% recorded once. Sequences were obtained from naive CD4+ T cells from PBMCs. Subset specified: CD45RA+ positively selected. This clonotype was sampled from a man younger than 30 in good health. Some clones in this sample may be carry-over from other donors' samples. This chain connects TRBV10-3 to TRBJ2-2; 9 bases line up with TRBD1. CDR3 DNA sequence: TGTGCCATCACGGAGGGACAGGGTAACGGGGAGCTGTTTTTT. Translated: CAITEGQGNGELFF.